This T cell receptor (beta chain) was found in a study of blood T cell repertoires in COVID-19. The age range of participants was about 18 to 95 years, with residence in about two dozen US areas. This clone was detected a few times. As handled by the study authors: Estimation of nucleated cell counts was performed using reference gene primer amplification. This table comes from immunoSEQ multiplex PCR, and its TCRdb copy is limited to in-frame clones, with some not included. V and J calls and clone size follow that table, whereas D and trimming were derived from the DNA. The sample holds almost 250,000 clones, around nine tenths seen once. Deletions cut 5 bases from V and 2 bases from J, with 13 bases between. CDR1 is SGHTA and CDR2 is FQGNSA in the germline V gene. This CDR3 has 14 amino acids.

Sequenced sample: PBMCs or T cells enriched from blood (not recorded which). The receptor was isolated from a woman aged 45-65 years who had recovered from COVID-19. V is TRBV7-2 and J is TRBJ2-7, with D possibly matching TRBD2 (6 bases). DNA of the CDR3: TGTGCCAGCAGCGGGCGGGGCAGGGCCTACGAGCAGTACTTC. It translates to CASSGRGRAYEQYF.